This TCR beta chain was identified in a study of T cells after yellow fever vaccination (dated by TCRdb to between 2018 and 2020). With regard to the full study: Libraries from fractions with low cell numbers were prepared with the SMART-Seq v4 Ultra Low Input RNA kit. To follow T-cell clones before and after both primary and booster YFV17D yellow fever vaccination, bulk TCR alpha and beta repertoires underwent longitudinal sequencing. The cohort comprised two healthy male donors, one aged 18 to 30 and one aged 30 to 39 years. Blood samples were taken at several timepoints before and after primary and secondary immunization, and bulk PBMC replicates and cell subsets were isolated. Here is what the overall study found, with its caveats: A small fraction of clonotypes appeared in both the CD4 and CD8 compartments, likely as a result of convergent recombination. After the booster, most of the clones that had expanded following primary vaccination were detected again (approximately 95% of CD4 and 85% to 90% of CD8), which suggests that memory was broadly maintained. Compared with the primary T-cell response, the secondary T-cell response was faster but weaker, reaching its peak on day 5 rather than on day 15. Because the study included only a couple of donors, the extent to which the findings can be generalized is limited. Computational filtering was required because FACS-sorted repertoires could contain abundant contaminating clonotypes from the bulk population.

Many counts were recorded for this clonotype. No base-level quality is on record; no much larger clone is a single base apart. Synthesis of TCR cDNA relied on 5'RACE template switching, a step that introduced a universal primer site along with unique molecular identifiers. Priming for cDNA synthesis came from both the TCR alpha and TCR beta constant segments. Library amplification involved two PCR steps, and the second step added sample barcodes and sequencing adapters. Libraries were sequenced on Illumina HiSeq 2500 (2x100 bp) or NovaSeq (2x150 bp). Concerning the study's data processing: Reads were demultiplexed and collapsed into UMI consensus sequences with MIGEC, and V(D)J alignment was performed with MiXCR. Using edgeR on replicate PBMC samples, clonotypes were called vaccine-responding if FDR was below 0.01 and the log2 fold change was above 5 up to day 15. Each bulk clonotype was labeled CD4 or CD8 based on which sequenced repertoire, CD4 or CD8, contained the clonotype at higher abundance. NS4B-specific clonotypes were defined as those at least 10-fold enriched in dextramer-positive over dextramer-negative fractions; CD4-biased clonotypes were excluded. The public reads were reanalyzed by TCRdb: fastp trimming at Q25, MiXCR alignment, in-frame beta chains only. Rows merge per CDR3 protein into single entries with the most common DNA and genes. V and J calls and clone size were set by TCRdb, not the authors. The sample profile shows around 53,000 distinct CDR3 sequences; about 6.3% of them were found once. Together, the top ten hold about 24% of the sample.

Per the publication, the treatment or condition label means: live attenuated yellow fever vaccine strain. PBMCs were isolated from peripheral blood using a standard Ficoll-Paque protocol. Epitope-specific CD8 T cells were sorted using a dextramer loaded with the yellow fever NS4B epitope peptide, with anti-CD3 and anti-CD8 staining. RNA was extracted with TriZol from bulk PBMCs, CD4 and CD8 fractions, and dextramer-positive and dextramer-negative fractions. The germline V gene (reference sequence) specifies LNHDA as CDR1 and SQIVND as CDR2. Trimming takes 6 bases from V and 1 base from J, and the germline ends sit 10 bases apart. Taken from cysteine to phenylalanine, the CDR3 has 14 residues. Just the 42-base CDR3 DNA is kept, in frame starting at base 1.

This chain joins TRBV19 to TRBJ2-1; a weak D assignment points to TRBD1 (5 bases agree). The source of this sequence is a man aged 18 to 30 who received the YFV17D yellow fever vaccine. Sequenced material: CD8+ T cells not binding an NS4B(214-222) dextramer, sorted from PBMCs, taken about 41 days after the first yellow fever vaccination. Taken with the paper, the label for cell subset or site translates to: NS4B epitope dextramer-negative CD8 T cells. The CDR3 reads CASSPGSSYNEQFF. The sequenced DNA is TGTGCCAGTAGCCCAGGGTCGTCCTACAATGAGCAGTTCTTC.